A single sample gave rise to the 5 T cell receptor beta chains below, sequenced in a study of PD-L1 blockade in urothelial cancer. The protocol was immunoSEQ multiplex PCR, while the TCRdb copy is restricted to in-frame clones and leaves out a portion. The sample consists of about 56,000 clones, about 86% of them appearing once. Source: PBMCs, taken around atezolizumab (anti-PD-L1) treatment. The receptors stem from a man aged 45 to 65 with urothelial cancer.

Details on this clone: The junction does not match germline at one end; this may be a read error. The chain carries TRBV7-7 and TRBJ2-1; 13 bases are shared with TRBD2. CDR1 and CDR2 from the germline V gene are SSHAT and FNYEAQ (reference sequence). The CDR3 is made up of 15 amino acids. The CDR3 coding sequence is TGTGCTAGCAGCTCGGGACTAGCGGGATTTAGTGAGCAGTTCTTC. The encoded protein is CASSSGLAGFSEQFF.

V is TRBV11-2 and J is TRBJ2-7; D may be TRBD2 (6 bases). Trimming removed 0 bases at V and 6 bases at J, with 15 bases between. CDR1 is SGHAT and CDR2 is FQNNGV in the germline V gene. The CDR3 length is 15 residues. CDR3 nucleotide sequence: TGTGCCAGCAGCTTAGAAGGGCAGGGAGGAACCGAGCAGTACTTC. Translating gives CASSLEGQGGTEQYF.

The chain joins TRBV5-4 to TRBJ1-2, with 8 bases aligning to TRBD1. Germline V CDR1 and CDR2: SGHNT, YYREEE (reference sequence). After removal of 4 bases from V and 4 bases from J, the junction contained 3 bases not matched to a gene. The CDR3 has 13 residues. This chain's CDR3 is CASSEGTGYGYTF. The CDR3 region has the DNA TGTGCCAGCAGCGAGGGGACAGGCTATGGCTACACCTTC.

The chain joins TRBV7-6 to TRBJ2-5; the D is unclear. Trimming stripped 6 bases from V and 4 bases from J, with 6 bases between. The CDR3 contains 11 residues. The germline V gene has CDR1 SGHVS and CDR2 FNYEAQ. The CDR3 here is CASRGAETQYF. The CDR3 bases are TGTGCCAGCAGGGGCGCAGAGACCCAGTACTTC.

The chain carries TRBV4-1 and TRBJ2-1; the match to TRBD2 covers 7 bases. The V gene end was trimmed by 1 base and the J gene end by 0 bases; junction bases not matched to a gene: 3. Germline lookup yields CDR1 MGHRA and CDR2 YSYEKL. This CDR3 spans 16 amino acids. DNA of the CDR3: TGCGCCAGCAGCCAAGCTCTAGCGGACTCCTACAATGAGCAGTTCTTC. This sequence encodes CASSQALADSYNEQFF.